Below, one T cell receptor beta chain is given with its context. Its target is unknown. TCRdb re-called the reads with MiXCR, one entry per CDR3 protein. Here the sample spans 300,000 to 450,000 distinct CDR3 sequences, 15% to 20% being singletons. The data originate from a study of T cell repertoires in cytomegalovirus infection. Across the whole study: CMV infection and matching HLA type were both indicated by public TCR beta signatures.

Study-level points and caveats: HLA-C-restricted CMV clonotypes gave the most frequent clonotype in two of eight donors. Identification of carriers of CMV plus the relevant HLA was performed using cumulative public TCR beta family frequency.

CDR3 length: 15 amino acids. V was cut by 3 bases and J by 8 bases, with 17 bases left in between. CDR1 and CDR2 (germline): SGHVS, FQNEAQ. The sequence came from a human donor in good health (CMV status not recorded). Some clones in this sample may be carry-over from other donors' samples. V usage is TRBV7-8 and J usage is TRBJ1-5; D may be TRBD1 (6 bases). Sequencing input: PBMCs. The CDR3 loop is CASSLGAGEDKPQHF. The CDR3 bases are TGTGCCAGCAGCTTGGGGGCAGGGGAAGATAAGCCCCAGCATTTT.